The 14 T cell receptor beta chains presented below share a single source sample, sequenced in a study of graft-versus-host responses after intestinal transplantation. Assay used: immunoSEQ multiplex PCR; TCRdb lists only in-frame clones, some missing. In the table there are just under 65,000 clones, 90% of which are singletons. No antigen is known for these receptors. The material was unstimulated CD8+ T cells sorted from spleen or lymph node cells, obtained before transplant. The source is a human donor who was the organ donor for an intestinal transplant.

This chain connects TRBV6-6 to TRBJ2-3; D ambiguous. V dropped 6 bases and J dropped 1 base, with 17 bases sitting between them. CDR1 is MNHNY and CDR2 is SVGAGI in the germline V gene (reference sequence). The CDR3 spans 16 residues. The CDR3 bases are TGTGCCAGCAGCAAAGTCTATTTGAGCCGCACAGATACGCAGTATTTT. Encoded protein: CASSKVYLSRTDTQYF.

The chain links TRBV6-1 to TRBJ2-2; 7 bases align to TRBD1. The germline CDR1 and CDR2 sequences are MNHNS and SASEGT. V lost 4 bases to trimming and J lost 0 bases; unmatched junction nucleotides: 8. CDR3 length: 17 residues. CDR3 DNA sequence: TGTGCCAGCAGTGTGTCGGTCGGACAGGCGAACACCGGGGAGCTGTTTTTT. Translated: CASSVSVGQANTGELFF.

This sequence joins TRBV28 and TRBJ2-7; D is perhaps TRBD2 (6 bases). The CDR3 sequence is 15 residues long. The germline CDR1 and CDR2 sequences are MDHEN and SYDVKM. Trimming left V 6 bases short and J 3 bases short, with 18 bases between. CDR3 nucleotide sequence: TGTGCCAGCAGGATCTGGGGGGAAGCGAGCTACGAGCAGTACTTC. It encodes CASRIWGEASYEQYF.

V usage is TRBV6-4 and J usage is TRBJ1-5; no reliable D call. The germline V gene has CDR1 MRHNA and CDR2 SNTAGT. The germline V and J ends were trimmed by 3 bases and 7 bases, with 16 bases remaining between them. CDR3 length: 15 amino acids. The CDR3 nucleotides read TGTGCCAGCAGTGATATTGGGGAGGGTGGACAGCCCCAGCATTTT. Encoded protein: CASSDIGEGGQPQHF.

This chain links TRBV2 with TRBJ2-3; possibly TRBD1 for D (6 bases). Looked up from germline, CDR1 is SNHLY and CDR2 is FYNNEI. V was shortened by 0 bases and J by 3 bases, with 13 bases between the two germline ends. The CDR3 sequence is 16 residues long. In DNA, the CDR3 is TGTGCCAGCAGTGAAGCGGAACAGGGTATAACAGATACGCAGTATTTT. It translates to CASSEAEQGITDTQYF.

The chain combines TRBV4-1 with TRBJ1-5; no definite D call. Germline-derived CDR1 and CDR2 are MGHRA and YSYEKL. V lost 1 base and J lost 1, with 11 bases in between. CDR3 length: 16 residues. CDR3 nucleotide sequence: TGCGCCAGCAGCCAAGCGGCGGTCGACAGCAATCAGCCCCAGCATTTT. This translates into CASSQAAVDSNQPQHF.

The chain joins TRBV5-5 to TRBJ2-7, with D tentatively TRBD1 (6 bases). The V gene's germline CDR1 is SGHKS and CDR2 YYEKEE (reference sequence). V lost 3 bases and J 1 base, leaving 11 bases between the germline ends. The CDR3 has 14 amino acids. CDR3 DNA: TGTGCCAGCAGCTCCGGGACAAATTCCTACGAGCAGTACTTC. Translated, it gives CASSSGTNSYEQYF.

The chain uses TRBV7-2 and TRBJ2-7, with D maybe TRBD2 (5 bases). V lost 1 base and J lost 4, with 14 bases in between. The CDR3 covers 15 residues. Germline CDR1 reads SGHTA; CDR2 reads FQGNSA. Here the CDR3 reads CASSLGSGVMYEQYF. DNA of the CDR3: TGTGCCAGCAGCTTAGGGAGCGGAGTCATGTACGAGCAGTACTTC.

CDR3: CASSLWQGYQPQHF. The CDR3 DNA is TGTGCCAGCAGCTTGTGGCAGGGCTATCAGCCCCAGCATTTT. The rearrangement joins TRBV5-6 to TRBJ1-5, with a weak D call TRBD1 (5 bases). In germline, CDR1 is SGHDT, CDR2 YYEEEE. V lost 1 base to trimming and J lost 5 bases, with 10 bases between them. The CDR3 extends over 14 amino acids.

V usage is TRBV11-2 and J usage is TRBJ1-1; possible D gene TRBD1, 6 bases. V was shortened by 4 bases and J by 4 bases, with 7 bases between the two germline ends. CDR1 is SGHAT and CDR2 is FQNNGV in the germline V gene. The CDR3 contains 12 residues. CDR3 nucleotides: TGTGCCAGCAGCTGGACAGCCACTGAAGCTTTCTTT. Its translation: CASSWTATEAFF.

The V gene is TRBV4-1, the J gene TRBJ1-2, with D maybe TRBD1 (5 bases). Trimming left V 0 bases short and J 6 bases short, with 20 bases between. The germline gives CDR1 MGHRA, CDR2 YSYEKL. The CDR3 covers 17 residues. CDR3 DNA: TGCGCCAGCAGCCAAGATTTGCAGGGTGAGGGAGGAAATGGCTACACCTTC. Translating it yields CASSQDLQGEGGNGYTF.

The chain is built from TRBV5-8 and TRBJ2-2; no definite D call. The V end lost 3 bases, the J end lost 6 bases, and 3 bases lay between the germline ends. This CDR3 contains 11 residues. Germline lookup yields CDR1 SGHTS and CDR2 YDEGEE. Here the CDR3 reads CASSSSGELFF. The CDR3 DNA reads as TGTGCCAGCAGCTCGTCCGGGGAGCTGTTTTTT.

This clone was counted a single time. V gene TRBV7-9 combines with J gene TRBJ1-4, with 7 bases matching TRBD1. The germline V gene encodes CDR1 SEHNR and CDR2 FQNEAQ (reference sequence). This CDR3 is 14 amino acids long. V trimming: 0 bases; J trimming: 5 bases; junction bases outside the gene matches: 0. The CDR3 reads CASSLAGGNEKLFF. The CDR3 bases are TGTGCCAGCAGCTTAGCAGGGGGCAATGAAAAACTGTTTTTT.

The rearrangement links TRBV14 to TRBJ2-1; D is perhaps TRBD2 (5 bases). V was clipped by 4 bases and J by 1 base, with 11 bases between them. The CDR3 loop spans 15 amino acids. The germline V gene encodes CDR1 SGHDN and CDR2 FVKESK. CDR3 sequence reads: CASSLSGSSYNEQFF. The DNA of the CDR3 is TGTGCCAGCAGCCTCTCGGGATCGTCCTACAATGAGCAGTTCTTC. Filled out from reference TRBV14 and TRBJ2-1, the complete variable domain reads EAGVTQFPSHSVIEKGQTVTLRCDPISGHDNLYWYRRVMGKEIKFLLHFVKESKQDESGMPNNRFLAERTGGTYSTLKVQPAELEDSGVYFCASSLSGSSYNEQFFGPGTRLTVL.